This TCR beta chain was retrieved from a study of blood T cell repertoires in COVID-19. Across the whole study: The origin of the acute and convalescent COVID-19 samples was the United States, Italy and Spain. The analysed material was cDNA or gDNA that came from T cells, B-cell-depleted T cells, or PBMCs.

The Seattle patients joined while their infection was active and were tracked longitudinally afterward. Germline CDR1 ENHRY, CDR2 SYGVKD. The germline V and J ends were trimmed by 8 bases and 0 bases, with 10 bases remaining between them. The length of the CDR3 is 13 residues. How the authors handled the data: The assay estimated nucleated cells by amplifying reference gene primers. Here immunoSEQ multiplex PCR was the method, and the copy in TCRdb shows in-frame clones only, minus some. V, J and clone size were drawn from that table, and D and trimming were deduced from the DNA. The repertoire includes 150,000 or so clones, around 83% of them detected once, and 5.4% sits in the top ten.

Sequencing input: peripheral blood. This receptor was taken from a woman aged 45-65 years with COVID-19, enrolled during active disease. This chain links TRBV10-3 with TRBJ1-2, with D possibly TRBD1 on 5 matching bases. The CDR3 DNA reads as TGTGCCATCGGACATAGCCCTAACTATGGCTACACCTTC. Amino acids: CAIGHSPNYGYTF.